This TCR beta chain was identified in a study of shared clonotypes between healthy human individuals. Overall study context: Participating donors consisted of two women and a few men aged 18 to 49.

The trim removed 3 bases at V and 6 bases at J, leaving 9 bases unmatched. CDR3 length: 16 amino acids. Germline values: CDR1 MNHNS, CDR2 SASEGT. Genomic DNA of every subset was divided equally among multiple immunoSEQ plates. Repertoires were generated with immunoSEQ multiplex PCR, while TCRdb's copy carries only in-frame clones and drops some. Among about 2.1 million clones listed, approximately 94% were seen once. Positively selected for CCR7, the CD45RO-negative cells used as naive CD8 cells excluded terminally differentiated effector memory CD45RA+ cells. Regarding the study as a whole: Among a handful of donors, approximately 5% of naive CD4 clonotypes were found in common.

Notes on this clone: Its antigen remains unknown.

This sequence joins TRBV6-1 and TRBJ2-1, with 9 positions matching TRBD2. This sequence was found in a man younger than 35 in good health. Some clones in this sample may be carry-over from other donors' samples. The sample consisted of naive CD8+ T cells from PBMCs. The CDR3 here is CASSERGGLAGNEQFF. In DNA, the CDR3 is TGTGCCAGCAGTGAGCGGGGGGGACTAGCAGGCAATGAGCAGTTCTTC.